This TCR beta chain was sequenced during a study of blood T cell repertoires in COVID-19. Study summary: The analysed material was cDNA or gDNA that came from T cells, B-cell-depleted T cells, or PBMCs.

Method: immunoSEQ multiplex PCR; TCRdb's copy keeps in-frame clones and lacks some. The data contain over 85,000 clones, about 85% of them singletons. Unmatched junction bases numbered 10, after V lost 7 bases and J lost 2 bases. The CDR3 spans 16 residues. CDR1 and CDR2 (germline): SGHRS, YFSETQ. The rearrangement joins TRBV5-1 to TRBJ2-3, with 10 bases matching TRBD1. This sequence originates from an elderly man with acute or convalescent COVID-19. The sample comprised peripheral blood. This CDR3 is CASAGRDRGFTDTQYF. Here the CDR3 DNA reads TGCGCCAGCGCCGGGCGGGACAGGGGTTTCACAGATACGCAGTATTTT.